The present TCR beta chain was sequenced within a study of a mutant IDH1 vaccine in newly diagnosed glioma. Some clones are missing from TCRdb's copy, which holds only in-frame ones; the method was immunoSEQ multiplex PCR. This table holds about 54,000 clones, 70% to 90% found once. Study observations and caveats: Immune responses induced by vaccination arose in 93.3% of the patients.

With regard to this clone: Its antigen is unidentified.

V was trimmed by 3 bases and J by 4 bases, leaving 14 bases between them. Germline V gives CDR1 SEHNR, CDR2 FQNEAQ (reference sequence). The CDR3 length is 15 residues. Noted time point: week 5, during vaccination. Mutant IDH1 20-mer peptide, at 300 ug, made up each vaccine dose, with topical imiquimod. This TCR derives from a man aged 25 to 45 with glioma. The V gene is TRBV7-9, the J gene TRBJ2-3, with D maybe TRBD2 (6 bases). This specimen was PBMCs, taken from a glioma patient whose treatment included an IDH1 peptide vaccine. CDR3 sequence (DNA): TGTGCCAGCAGCTTGACTAGTTTGTCAGCAGATACGCAGTATTTT. Amino acids: CASSLTSLSADTQYF.